This T cell receptor beta chain was observed in a study of Tregs in tolerant kidney transplant recipients. Study observations and caveats: Validation in larger populations is needed because few patients were studied. This study did not directly address biological reproducibility. Expanding Tregs on activated donor B cells appeared to best identify donor-specific TCRbeta clones.

About this clone itself: Its antigen is currently unknown.

The data were produced by immunoSEQ multiplex PCR, yet TCRdb's version contains in-frame clones alone and is incomplete. Of tens of thousands of clones in the sample, approximately 90% are singletons; the top ten hold roughly 5%. Germline lookup yields CDR1 MGHRA and CDR2 YSYEKL. CDR3 length: 14 residues. V lost 6 bases, J lost 0 bases, and 1 base stayed unmatched. Thawed PBMCs were FACS-sorted into unstimulated CD4+CD25+CD127- regulatory T cells, CD4+CD25- non-regulatory cells, CD4 and CD8 cells. Material for sequencing was CD8+ T cells from blood. The J gene is TRBJ2-2, the V gene TRBV4-1; TRBD1 matches 7 bases. The receptor was isolated from a human donor in good health. CDR3 sequence (DNA): TGCGCCAGCAGAACAGGGGCGAACACCGGGGAGCTGTTTTTT. Amino acid sequence: CASRTGANTGELFF.